The rows below give T cell receptor beta chains drawn from one sample of a study of cytomegalovirus exposure and HLA in healthy donors. Some clones are missing from TCRdb's copy, which holds only in-frame ones; the method was immunoSEQ multiplex PCR. The sample holds 100,000 or so clones, about three quarters seen once. The sequencing input was PBMCs. The receptors come from a man aged 25 to 40 in good health and CMV-seropositive. The CDR3 runs from the conserved cysteine through the conserved F or W.

V,J,CDR3
TRBV7-6,TRBJ1-1,CASSIRDRGRRDTEAFF
TRBV10-3,TRBJ2-3,CAISPGLAGPTDTQYF
TRBV23-1,TRBJ1-1,CASSRTDRVRTEAFF
TRBV7-3,TRBJ2-2,CASSFSPGTGGSGELFF
TRBV29-1,NA,CSVEDRVGTGFSYEQYF
TRBV7-3,TRBJ2-2,CASSLTGSAGELFF
TRBV6-5,TRBJ2-7,CASRIDSQSYEQYF
TRBV5-1,TRBJ2-4,CASSLGSAGKYF
TRBV27,TRBJ2-1,CASSLGRGRSKNNEQFF
TRBV11-2,TRBJ2-2,CASSLGTGDTGELFF
TRBV27,TRBJ2-3,CASSSPGGMAQYF
TRBV5-1,TRBJ2-5,CASSFGLVQETQYF
TRBV5-1,TRBJ2-1,CASSSFWGGLYNEQFF
TRBV7-2,TRBJ2-7,CASSWTSGSFNYEQYF
TRBV7-9,TRBJ2-3,CASSLVIRSSGREDTQYF
TRBV13,TRBJ1-1,CASSTRPGQGEIGTEAFF
TRBV27,TRBJ2-3,CASSPLLAEKGDTQYF
TRBV4-1,TRBJ2-5,CASSDYRGSETQYF
TRBV4-2,TRBJ2-2,CASSQASEVGELFF
TRBV27,TRBJ2-1,CASSLVQRYNEQFF
TRBV4-2,TRBJ2-7,CASSQEGGPTYEQYF
TRBV4-1,TRBJ2-3,CASSLPAGGVDTQYF
TRBV11-3,TRBJ2-1,CASSPGDRWAPANEQFF
TRBV7-9,TRBJ2-3,CASSLETGQYF
TRBV19,TRBJ1-1,CASSMGRGMNTEAFF
TRBV10-3,TRBJ1-1,CAISESGLGQGLRNTEAFF
TRBV19,TRBJ1-1,CASSTRTGGEAFF
TRBV20-1,TRBJ1-1,CSGRSSAEAFF
TRBV6-1,TRBJ1-6,CASGGLSLNSPLHF
TRBV6-1,TRBJ1-5,CASNERISTYSNQPQHF
TRBV19,TRBJ1-6,CASSMYGQPNSPLHF
TRBV7-2,TRBJ1-4,CASSPERVLYEKLFF
TRBV28,TRBJ2-2,CASSANTVTGELFF
TRBV5-1,TRBJ2-1,CASSLERTSALNEQFF
TRBV2,TRBJ2-7,CASSDRVAGEQYF
TRBV9,TRBJ2-2,CASSSGYHGLAGAGELFF
TRBV4-1,TRBJ1-5,CASSQPGDGNQPQHF
TRBV7-2,TRBJ2-5,CASSLTQGKETQYF
TRBV7-9,TRBJ1-5,CASSLGGSVPHF
TRBV4-1,TRBJ1-3,CASSQDLAISGNTIYF
TRBV28,TRBJ2-7,CATITGGSSYEQYF
TRBV7-9,TRBJ1-2,CASSLTGGSNYGYTF
TRBV25-1,TRBJ2-1,CASSEPGSAGYNEQFF
TRBV4-3,TRBJ1-2,CASSQVPRSSWGYTF
TRBV30,TRBJ1-1,CAWSGASNTEAFF
TRBV27,TRBJ1-1,CASSLSSGTWGTEAFF
TRBV6-1,TRBJ2-2,CASSTTGAHTGELFF
TRBV6-4,TRBJ1-5,CASSRQGYNQPQHF
TRBV6-5,TRBJ1-1,CASSSHGETEAFF
TRBV30,TRBJ1-1,CAWSLGGPADTEAFF
TRBV19,TRBJ1-5,CASSIRGTNQPQHF
TRBV10-1,TRBJ2-5,CASSPTGAGETQYF
TRBV5-1,TRBJ1-2,CASSLAGEDGYTF
TRBV27,TRBJ2-7,CASSNKGTAYEQYF
TRBV5-4,TRBJ2-7,CASSFIRTGTGEQYF
TRBV5-6,TRBJ1-1,CASSLASAWTEAFF
TRBV5-6,TRBJ1-5,CASSKQGWDQPQHF